This TCR beta chain appears in the sequencing data of a study of blood T cell repertoires in COVID-19. Study as a whole: Material from acute and convalescent COVID-19 was sourced from the United States, Italy and Spain. T cells, B-cell-depleted T cells, or PBMCs supplied cDNA or gDNA.

Methods used by the authors: Estimation of nucleated cell counts relied on the amplification of reference gene primers. Profiling relied on immunoSEQ multiplex PCR, and the TCRdb table lists in-frame clones only, not all of them. V and J calls and clone size are as listed in that table; D and trimming were resolved from the DNA. The sample includes tens of thousands of clones, 88% of them seen just once. Trimming cost V 5 bases and J 2 bases; bases outside gene matches: 8. The CDR3 runs 15 residues. Germline assignment: CDR1 SGHTA and CDR2 FQGNSA. This TCR was sampled from a human donor in a cohort sampled during active COVID-19. The chain has TRBV7-2 and TRBJ2-5; 7 bases fit TRBD1. Sequencing was carried out using peripheral blood. The DNA for the CDR3 is TGTGCCAGCAGCAGAACGCCGGGACAGCAAGAGACCCAGTACTTC. Translated: CASSRTPGQQETQYF. Complete variable domain (other parts from reference TRBV7-2 and TRBJ2-5): GAGVSQSPSNKVTEKGKDVELRCDPISGHTALYWYRQSLGQGLEFLIYFQGNSAPDKSGLPSDRFSAERTGGSVSTLTIQRTQQEDSAVYLCASSRTPGQQETQYFGPGTRLLVL.